This T cell receptor (beta chain) was identified in a study of T cell repertoires in cytomegalovirus infection. Between the trimmed V and J ends, which lost 4 bases and 1 base, there was a span of 13 bases. Germline lookup yields CDR1 MDHEN and CDR2 SYDVKM. The CDR3 runs 15 residues. TCRdb itself ran the reads through MiXCR, one entry per CDR3 protein. The table lists fewer than 350,000 distinct CDR3 sequences, 25% to 30% of them singletons. Concerning this clonotype itself: Its antigen is undetermined.

This TCR was sampled from a human donor in good health (CMV status not recorded). Some clones in this sample may be carry-over from other donors' samples. The J gene is TRBJ1-1, the V gene TRBV28; D gene unclear. The sample was cultured PBMCs, taken from culture after CMV antigen stimulation. The CDR3: CASSSPQRENTEAFF. CDR3 bases: TGTGCCAGCAGTTCCCCCCAAAGGGAGAACACTGAAGCTTTCTTT.